Reported below is one T cell receptor (beta chain). The entry originates in a study of cytomegalovirus exposure and HLA in healthy donors. This CDR3 region has 14 residues. In germline, CDR1 is MNHEY, CDR2 SVGAGI. Trimming pared 6 bases from V and 4 bases from J, leaving 16 bases between. A multiplex PCR was run with 60 Vbeta primers and 13 Jbeta primers. The table came from immunoSEQ multiplex PCR; TCRdb's copy has only in-frame clones and leaves some out. The sample has 100,000 to 140,000 clones, more than 70% seen once. The clonotype originates from a man aged 30 to 39 in good health and CMV-seronegative. The chain employs TRBV6-5 and TRBJ2-7; weak D call: TRBD1 (6 bases). Sequencing used PBMCs. The CDR3 DNA reads as TGTGCCAGCAGCAAGGGACCAAGGGGGTACGAGCAGTACTTC. It is translated as CASSKGPRGYEQYF.